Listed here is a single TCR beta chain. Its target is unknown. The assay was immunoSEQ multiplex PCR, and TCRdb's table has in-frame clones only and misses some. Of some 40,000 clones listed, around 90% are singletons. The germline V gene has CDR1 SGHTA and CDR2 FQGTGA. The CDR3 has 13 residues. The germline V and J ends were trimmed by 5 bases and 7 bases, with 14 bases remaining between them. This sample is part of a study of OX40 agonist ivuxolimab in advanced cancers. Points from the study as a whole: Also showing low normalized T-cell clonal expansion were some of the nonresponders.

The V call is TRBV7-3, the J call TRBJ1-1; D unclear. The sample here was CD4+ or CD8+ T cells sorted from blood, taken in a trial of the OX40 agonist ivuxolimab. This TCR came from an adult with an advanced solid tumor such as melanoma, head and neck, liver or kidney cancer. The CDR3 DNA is TGTGCCAGCAGCCAAACGGTAAGAGGTGAAGCTTTCTTT. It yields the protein CASSQTVRGEAFF. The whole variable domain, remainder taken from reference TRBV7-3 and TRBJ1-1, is GAGVSQTPSNKVTEKGKYVELRCDPISGHTALYWYRQSLGQGPEFLIYFQGTGAADDSGLPNDRFFAVRPEGSVSTLKIQRTERGDSAVYLCASSQTVRGEAFFGQGTRLTVV.